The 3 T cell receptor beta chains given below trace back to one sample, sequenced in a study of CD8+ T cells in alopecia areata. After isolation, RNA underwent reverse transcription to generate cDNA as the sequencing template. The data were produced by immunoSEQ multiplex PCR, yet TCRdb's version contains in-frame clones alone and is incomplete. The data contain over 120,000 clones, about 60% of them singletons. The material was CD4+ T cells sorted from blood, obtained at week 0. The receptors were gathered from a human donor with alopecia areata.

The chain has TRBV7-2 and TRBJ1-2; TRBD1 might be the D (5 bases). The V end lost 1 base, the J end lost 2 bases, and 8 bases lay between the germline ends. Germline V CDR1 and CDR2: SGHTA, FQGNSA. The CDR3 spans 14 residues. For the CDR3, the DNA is TGTGCCAGCAGCTTAGGGACAATCAACTATGGCTACACCTTC. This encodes CASSLGTINYGYTF.

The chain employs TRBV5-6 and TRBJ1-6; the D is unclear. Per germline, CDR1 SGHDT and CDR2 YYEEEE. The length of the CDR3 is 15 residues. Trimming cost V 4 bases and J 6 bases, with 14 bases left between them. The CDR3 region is CASSGGPVGNSPLHF. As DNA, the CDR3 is TGTGCCAGCAGCGGAGGGCCCGTCGGTAATTCACCCCTCCACTTT. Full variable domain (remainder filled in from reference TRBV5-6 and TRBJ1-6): DAGVTQSPTHLIKTRGQQVTLRCSPKSGHDTVSWYQQALGQGPQFIFQYYEEEERQRGNFPDRFSGHQFPNYSSELNVNALLLGDSALYLCASSGGPVGNSPLHFGNGTRLTVT.

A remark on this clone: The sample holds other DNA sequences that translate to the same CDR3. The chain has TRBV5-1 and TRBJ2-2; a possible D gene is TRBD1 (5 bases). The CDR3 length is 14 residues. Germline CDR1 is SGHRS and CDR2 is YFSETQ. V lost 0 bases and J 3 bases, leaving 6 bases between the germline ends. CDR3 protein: CASSLEGYTGELFF. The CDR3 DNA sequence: TGCGCCAGCAGCTTGGAGGGGTACACCGGGGAGCTGTTTTTT.